This is a list of T cell receptor beta chains from one sample in a study of monozygotic twins with inflammatory bowel disease. TCRdb derives one entry per CDR3 protein from the 5' RACE reads, leaving out DNA. This table lists 400,000 or so distinct CDR3 sequences. The specimen sequenced was blood. Receptors were obtained from a human donor with ulcerative colitis or Crohn's disease, or a healthy co-twin of an affected twin (not recorded which). CDR3s include the opening cysteine and the closing phenylalanine or tryptophan.

TRBV27	TRBJ2-7	CASSPLETSNSYEQYF
TRBV19	TRBJ1-2	CASRPMDSPRYTF
TRBV29-1	TRBJ2-5	CSVEGARGNVETQYF
TRBV5-1	TRBJ2-1	CASSLGDNEQFF
TRBV3-1	TRBJ2-1	CASSQDDRANEQFF
TRBV12-3/TRBV12-4	TRBJ2-2	CASRPGSYAGELFF
TRBV10-3	TRBJ2-7	CAISFAVGSSYEQYF
TRBV11-2	TRBJ1-1	CASLSLGQGTAFF
TRBV7-8	TRBJ2-3	CASSTLTSGAGDTQYF
TRBV18	TRBJ1-1	CASSTSGDTEAFF
TRBV19	TRBJ1-1	CASRPWGQLNTEAFF
TRBV18	TRBJ2-3	CASSPPGLAGGPSYRQYF
TRBV28	TRBJ2-2	CASSFFGGDVNTGELFF
TRBV7-2	TRBJ2-7	CASSSGRGFVYEQYF
TRBV20-1	TRBJ2-3	CSARVAGGRGTQYF
TRBV5-1	TRBJ1-2	CASSLQQGAGGYTF
TRBV5-1	TRBJ2-5	CASSLLARETQYF
TRBV7-3	TRBJ2-3	CASSFGGLTDTQYF
TRBV5-6	TRBJ2-6	CASRSWGGANVLTF
TRBV20-1	TRBJ2-2	CSARDGGQGTGELFF
TRBV29-1	TRBJ1-2	CSVDWNYGYTF
TRBV4-1	TRBJ1-1	CASSRQGEWTEAFF
TRBV28	TRBJ2-4	CASSLGGGGGGHIQYF
TRBV27	TRBJ1-2	CASSPGTSWDYGYTF
TRBV27	TRBJ1-1	CACSPGAATEAFF
TRBV4-1	TRBJ2-2	CASSHPRGADTGELFF
TRBV14	TRBJ2-1	CASSQVRGIYNEQFF
TRBV6-6	TRBJ2-5	CASSYELAEVDQYF
TRBV24-1	TRBJ2-7	CATGEGGNYEQYF
TRBV24-1	TRBJ1-2	CATSDPGQGDYGYTF
TRBV6-4	TRBJ2-1	CAIQVAGGPTDEQFF
TRBV5-5	TRBJ2-5	CASSWPSGETQYF
TRBV6-5	TRBJ1-1	CASSFGNMNTEAFF
TRBV19	TRBJ2-3	CASTPAGGKDTQYF
TRBV27	TRBJ2-1	CASCQGLDYGEQFF
TRBV5-4	TRBJ2-1	CASSIGGVSYNEQFF
TRBV20-1	TRBJ2-7	CSASPGISYEQYF
TRBV7-9	TRBJ1-6	CASSLPVENSPLHF
TRBV5-5	TRBJ2-3	CASSLGSSGPDTQYF
TRBV3-1	TRBJ2-5	CASTPNLAGGLDMGETQYF
TRBV24-1	TRBJ2-1	CATSDFNSPGDNEQFF
TRBV5-5	TRBJ1-2	CASSPWPGHNNYGYTF
TRBV24-1	TRBJ2-2	CATSESGANTGELFF
TRBV28	TRBJ2-7	CASSPLAGIYEQYF
TRBV5-1	TRBJ2-3	CASTTEPGADTQYF
TRBV27	TRBJ2-1	CASSLIASGWGEQYF
TRBV3-1	TRBJ2-1	CASSYLEGNEQFF
TRBV5-6	TRBJ1-5	CASSLEGQGRSQTQHF
TRBV5-6	TRBJ1-3	CASSSQGLSGNTIYF
TRBV30	TRBJ2-3	CAWAREGWADTQYF
TRBV2	TRBJ2-2	CASTVDRGQTGELFF
TRBV28	TRBJ2-1	CASSEIGFSLREQFF
TRBV3-1	TRBJ1-3	CASSLGVGQGISGNTIYF
TRBV12-3/TRBV12-4	TRBJ2-5	CASSPGLVSQYF
TRBV3-1	TRBJ2-2	CASSHSGRPGELFF
TRBV7-2	TRBJ2-3	CASSWRGVRDTQYF
TRBV6-2/TRBV6-3	TRBJ2-2	CASTSAGAPNTGELFF